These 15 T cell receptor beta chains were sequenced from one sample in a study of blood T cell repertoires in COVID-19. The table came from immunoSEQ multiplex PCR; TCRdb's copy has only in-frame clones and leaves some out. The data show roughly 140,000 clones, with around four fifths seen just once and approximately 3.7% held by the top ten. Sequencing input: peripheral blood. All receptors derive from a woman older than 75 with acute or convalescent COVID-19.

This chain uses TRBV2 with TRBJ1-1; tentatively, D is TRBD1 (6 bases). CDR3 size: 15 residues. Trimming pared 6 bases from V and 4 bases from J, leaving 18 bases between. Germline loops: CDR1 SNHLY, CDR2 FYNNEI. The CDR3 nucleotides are TGTGCCAGCAGCATCCGAGGGGGTGGAAGCACTGAAGCTTTCTTT. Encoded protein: CASSIRGGGSTEAFF. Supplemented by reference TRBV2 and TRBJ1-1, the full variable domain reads EPEVTQTPSHQVTQMGQEVILRCVPISNHLYFYWYRQILGQKVEFLVSFYNNEISEKSEIFDDQFSVERPDGSNFTLKIRSTKLEDSAMYFCASSIRGGGSTEAFFGQGTRLTVV.

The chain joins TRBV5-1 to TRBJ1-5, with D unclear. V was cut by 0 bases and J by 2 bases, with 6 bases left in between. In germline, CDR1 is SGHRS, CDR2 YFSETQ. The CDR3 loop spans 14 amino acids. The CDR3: CASSLAPGNQPQHF. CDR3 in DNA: TGCGCCAGCAGCTTGGCCCCAGGCAATCAGCCCCAGCATTTT.

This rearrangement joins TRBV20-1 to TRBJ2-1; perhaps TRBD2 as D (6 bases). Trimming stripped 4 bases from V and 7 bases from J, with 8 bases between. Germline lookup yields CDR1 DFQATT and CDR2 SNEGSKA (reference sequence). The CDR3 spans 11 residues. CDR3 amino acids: CSAMGLNEQFF. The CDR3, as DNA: TGCAGTGCTATGGGACTTAATGAGCAGTTCTTC.

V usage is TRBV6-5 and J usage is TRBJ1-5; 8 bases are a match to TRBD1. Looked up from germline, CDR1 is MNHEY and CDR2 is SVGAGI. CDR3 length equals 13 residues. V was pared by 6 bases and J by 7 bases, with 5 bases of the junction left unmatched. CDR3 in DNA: TGTGCCAGCAGAAGACAGGGGAACCAGCCCCAGCATTTT. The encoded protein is CASRRQGNQPQHF.

CDR3 protein: CATEGQGFVAQHF. The CDR3 DNA follows: TGTGCCACCGAGGGACAGGGTTTTGTCGCTCAGCATTTT. The chain links TRBV19 to TRBJ1-5; 9 nucleotides agree with TRBD1. Germline assignment: CDR1 LNHDA and CDR2 SQIVND (reference sequence). This CDR3 is built from 13 residues. The V segment lost 10 bases and the J segment 13 bases; nucleotides outside the gene matches: 14.

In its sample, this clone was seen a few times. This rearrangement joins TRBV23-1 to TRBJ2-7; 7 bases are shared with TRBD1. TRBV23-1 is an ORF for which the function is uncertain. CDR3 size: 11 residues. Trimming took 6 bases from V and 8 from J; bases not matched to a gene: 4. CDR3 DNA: TGCGCCAGCAGCCGACAGGGCAAGCAGTACTTC. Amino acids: CASSRQGKQYF.

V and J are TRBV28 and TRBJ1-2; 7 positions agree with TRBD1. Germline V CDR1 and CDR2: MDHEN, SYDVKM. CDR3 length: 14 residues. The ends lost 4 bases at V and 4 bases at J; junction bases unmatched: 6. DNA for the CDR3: TGTGCCAGCAGTTCCCAGGGGGGCGGCTATGGCTACACCTTC. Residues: CASSSQGGGYGYTF.

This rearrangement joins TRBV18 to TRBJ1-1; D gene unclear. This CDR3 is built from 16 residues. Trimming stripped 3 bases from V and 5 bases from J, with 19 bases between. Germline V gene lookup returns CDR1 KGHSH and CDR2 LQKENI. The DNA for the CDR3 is TGTGCCAGCTCACCTCCAACCTCATCGACACGAACTGAAGCTTTCTTT. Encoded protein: CASSPPTSSTRTEAFF.

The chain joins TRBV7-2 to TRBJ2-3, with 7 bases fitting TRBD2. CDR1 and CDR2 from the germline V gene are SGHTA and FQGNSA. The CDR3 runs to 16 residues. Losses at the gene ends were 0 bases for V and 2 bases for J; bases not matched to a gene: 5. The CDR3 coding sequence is TGTGCCAGCAGCTTAGCGGGGCGGGGGAACACAGATACGCAGTATTTT. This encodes CASSLAGRGNTDTQYF.

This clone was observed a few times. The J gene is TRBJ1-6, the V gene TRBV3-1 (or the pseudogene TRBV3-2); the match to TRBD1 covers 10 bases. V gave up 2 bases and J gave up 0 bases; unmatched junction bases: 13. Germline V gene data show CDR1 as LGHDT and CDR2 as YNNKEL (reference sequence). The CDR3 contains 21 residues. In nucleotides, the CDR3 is TGTGCCAGCAGCCAACGACAGGGGGCCTATAGGACCAGCTCCTATAATTCACCCCTCCACTTT. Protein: CASSQRQGAYRTSSYNSPLHF.

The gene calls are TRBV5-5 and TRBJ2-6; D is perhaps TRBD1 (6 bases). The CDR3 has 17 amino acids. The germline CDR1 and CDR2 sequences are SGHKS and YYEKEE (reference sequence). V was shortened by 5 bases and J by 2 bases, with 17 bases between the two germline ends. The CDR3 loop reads CASSLQGSGTGANVLTF. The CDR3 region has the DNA TGTGCCAGCAGTTTACAGGGTTCAGGTACTGGGGCCAACGTCCTGACTTTC.

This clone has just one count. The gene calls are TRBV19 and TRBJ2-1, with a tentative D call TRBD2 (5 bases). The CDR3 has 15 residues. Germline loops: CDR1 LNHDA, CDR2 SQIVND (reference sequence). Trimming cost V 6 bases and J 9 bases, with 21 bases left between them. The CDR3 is CASSVLDRDRGEQFF. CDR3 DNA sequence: TGTGCCAGTAGCGTCCTGGATAGGGATCGGGGTGAGCAGTTCTTC.

The CDR3 sequence: CASSIGLVGQGGTYGYTF. The CDR3 coding sequence is TGTGCCAGTAGTATTGGATTGGTCGGGCAGGGAGGGACCTATGGCTACACCTTC. The gene calls are TRBV19 and TRBJ1-2, with D possibly being TRBD1 (5 bases). The CDR3 has 18 residues. Trimming shortened V by 3 bases and J by 4 bases, and 24 bases separated the two germline ends. The germline V gene encodes CDR1 LNHDA and CDR2 SQIVND (reference sequence).

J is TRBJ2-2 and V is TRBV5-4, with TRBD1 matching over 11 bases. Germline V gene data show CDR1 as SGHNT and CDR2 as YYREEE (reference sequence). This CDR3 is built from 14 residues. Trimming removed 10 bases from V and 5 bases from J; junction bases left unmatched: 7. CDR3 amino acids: CAVRTGGGTGELFF. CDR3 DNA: TGTGCCGTTCGGACAGGGGGCGGAACCGGGGAGCTGTTTTTT.

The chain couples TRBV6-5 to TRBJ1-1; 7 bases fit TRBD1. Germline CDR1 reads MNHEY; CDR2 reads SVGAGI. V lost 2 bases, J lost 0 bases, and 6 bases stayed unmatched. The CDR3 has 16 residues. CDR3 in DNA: TGTGCCAGCAGTTACGAATTCAGGGGGATGAACACTGAAGCTTTCTTT. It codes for CASSYEFRGMNTEAFF.